This TCR beta chain was found in a study of CD8 T cells in ankylosing spondylitis. This clonotype has at least ten counts. MiXCR was run by TCRdb on the 5' RACE reads, yielding one entry per CDR3 protein. Among approximately 250,000 distinct CDR3 sequences listed, 8% to 11% were seen once. Per the germline V gene, CDR1 is MNHEY and CDR2 is SVGAGI. The CDR3 length is 16 residues. Trimming stripped 3 bases from V and 3 bases from J, with 18 bases between. The source is a male donor with ankylosing spondylitis or in good health (not recorded which). The specimen was blood, either unsorted or a sorted T cell fraction (not recorded which). This chain joins TRBV6-5 and TRBJ2-7, with D unclear. The CDR3 spells CASSYSFSNSHYEQYF. The CDR3 DNA reads TGTGCCAGCAGTTATTCATTCTCTAATTCACACTACGAGCAGTACTTC.